This T cell receptor beta chain appears in the sequencing data of a study of graft-versus-host responses after intestinal transplantation. Overall study context: Multivisceral, liver-intestinal, or isolated intestinal transplants were received by the recipients.

The starting material, graft tissue, was processed to release intraepithelial and lamina propria lymphocytes. Study-wide findings and caveats: GvH clonotypes were identified within recipient marrow, with a subset emerging first in ileum or blood. Declining HvG levels early post-transplant were linked to peak circulating GvH clone levels.

On this clone: Its antigen remains unidentified.

Produced via immunoSEQ multiplex PCR; TCRdb's table is partial and in-frame only. This table holds approximately 37,000 clones, about nine tenths found once. The specimen comprised ileum tissue, sampled approximately 200 days after intestinal transplant. This sequence originates from a human patient who received an intestinal transplant, so some T cells may come from the graft donor.

The CDR3 spells CASSTDRESHTEAFF. CDR3 nucleotides: TGTGCCAGCAGCACCGACAGGGAAAGCCACACTGAAGCTTTCTTT. The chain couples TRBV9 to TRBJ1-1; TRBD1 matches 7 bases. Germline assignment: CDR1 SGDLS and CDR2 YYNGEE. J gave up 3 bases and V 4 bases, and 9 bases lay outside the gene matches. There are 15 residues in the CDR3.